This T cell receptor beta chain was sequenced for a study of cytomegalovirus exposure and HLA in healthy donors. Germline CDR1 WSHSY, CDR2 SAAADI. V was cut by 5 bases and J by 3 bases, with 20 bases left in between. CDR3 length: 16 residues. Comment on this clone: Its cognate antigen is unknown.

Study-level findings and limits: In a later analysis, across HLA loci, associated TCR counts were highest for DRB1, lowest for HLA-C.

This PCR relied on a set of 60 Vbeta primers and 13 Jbeta primers. TCRdb's table, derived via immunoSEQ multiplex PCR, lists solely in-frame clones and lacks some. Of about 210,000 clones in the sample, over 80% are singletons; the top ten hold 10%. The sequenced material came from PBMCs. This clonotype was sampled from a woman between 45 and 60 years old in good health and CMV-seropositive. The chain employs TRBV10-2 and TRBJ2-7; a possible D gene is TRBD2 (6 bases). The CDR3 here is CASSTETPSDYYEQYF. The CDR3 region has the DNA TGCGCCAGCAGTACCGAGACCCCCTCGGACTACTACGAGCAGTACTTC.